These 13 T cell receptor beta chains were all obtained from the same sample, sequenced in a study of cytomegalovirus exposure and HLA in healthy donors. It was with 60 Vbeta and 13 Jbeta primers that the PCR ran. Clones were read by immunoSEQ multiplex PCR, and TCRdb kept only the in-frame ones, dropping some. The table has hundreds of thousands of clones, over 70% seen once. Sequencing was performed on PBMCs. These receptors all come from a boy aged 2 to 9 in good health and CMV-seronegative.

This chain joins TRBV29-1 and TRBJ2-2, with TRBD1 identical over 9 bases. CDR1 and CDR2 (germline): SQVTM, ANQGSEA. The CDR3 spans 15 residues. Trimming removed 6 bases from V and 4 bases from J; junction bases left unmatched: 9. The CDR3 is CSVNRGRAGTGELFF. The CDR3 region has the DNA TGCAGCGTGAACAGGGGGCGTGCCGGCACCGGGGAGCTGTTTTTT.

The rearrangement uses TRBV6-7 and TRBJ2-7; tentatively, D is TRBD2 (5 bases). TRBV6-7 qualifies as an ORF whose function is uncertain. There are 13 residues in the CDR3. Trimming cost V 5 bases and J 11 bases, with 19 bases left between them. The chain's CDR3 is CASSPRNSPREYF. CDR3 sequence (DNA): TGTGCCAGCAGTCCGAGGAACTCCCCGAGGGAGTACTTC.

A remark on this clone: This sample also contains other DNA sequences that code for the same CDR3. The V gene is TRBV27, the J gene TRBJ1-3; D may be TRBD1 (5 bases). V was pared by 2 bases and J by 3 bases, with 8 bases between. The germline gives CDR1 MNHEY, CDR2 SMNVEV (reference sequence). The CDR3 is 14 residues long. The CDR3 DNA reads TGTGCCAGCAGTTTAGGGGGGTTTGGAAACACCATATATTTT. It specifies CASSLGGFGNTIYF.

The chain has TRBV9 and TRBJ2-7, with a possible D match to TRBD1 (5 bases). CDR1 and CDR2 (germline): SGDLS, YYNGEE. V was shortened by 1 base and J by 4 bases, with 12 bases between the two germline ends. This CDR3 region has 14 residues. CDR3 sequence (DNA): TGTGCCAGCAGCGTAAGCCAGGGTAGTTACGAGCAGTACTTC. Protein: CASSVSQGSYEQYF.

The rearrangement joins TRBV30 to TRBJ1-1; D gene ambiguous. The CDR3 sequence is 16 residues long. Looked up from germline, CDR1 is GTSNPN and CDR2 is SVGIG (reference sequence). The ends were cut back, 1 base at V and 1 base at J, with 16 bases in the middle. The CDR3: CAWSDPLRRRNTEAFF. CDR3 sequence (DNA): TGTGCCTGGAGTGATCCGCTCCGAAGGAGGAACACTGAAGCTTTCTTT. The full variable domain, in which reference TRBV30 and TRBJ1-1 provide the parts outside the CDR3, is SQTIHQWPATLVQPVGSPLSLECTVEGTSNPNLYWYRQAAGRGLQLLFYSVGIGQISSEVPQNLSASRPQDRQFILSSKKLLLSDSGFYLCAWSDPLRRRNTEAFFGQGTRLTVV.

In DNA form, the CDR3 reads TGTGCCACCCGGGACAGGGCTTCTGCTGGCTACACCTTC. Protein product: CATRDRASAGYTF. The rearrangement uses TRBV19 and TRBJ1-2; 9 bases agree with TRBD1. In germline, CDR1 is LNHDA, CDR2 SQIVND (reference sequence). The CDR3 spans 13 residues. Trimming cost V 10 bases and J 7 bases; bases outside gene matches: 10.

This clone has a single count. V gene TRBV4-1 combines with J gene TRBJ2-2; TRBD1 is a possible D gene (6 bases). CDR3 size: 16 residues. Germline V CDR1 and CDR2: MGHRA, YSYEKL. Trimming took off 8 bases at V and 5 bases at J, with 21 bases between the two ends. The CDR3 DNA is TGCGCCAGCGGGTGGGAAACAGGGAAGGGGACCGGGGAGCTGTTTTTT. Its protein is CASGWETGKGTGELFF.

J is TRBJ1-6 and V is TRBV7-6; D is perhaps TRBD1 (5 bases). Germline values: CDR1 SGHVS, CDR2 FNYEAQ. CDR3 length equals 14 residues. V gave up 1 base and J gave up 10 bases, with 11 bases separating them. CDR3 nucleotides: TGTGCCAGCAGCTTAGGGCAGGGCGGCTCACCCCTCCACTTT. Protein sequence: CASSLGQGGSPLHF. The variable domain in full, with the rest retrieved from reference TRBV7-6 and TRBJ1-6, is GAGVSQSPRYKVTKRGQDVALRCDPISGHVSLYWYRQALGQGPEFLTYFNYEAQQDKSGLPNDRFSAERPEGSISTLTIQRTEQRDSAMYRCASSLGQGGSPLHFGNGTRLTVT.

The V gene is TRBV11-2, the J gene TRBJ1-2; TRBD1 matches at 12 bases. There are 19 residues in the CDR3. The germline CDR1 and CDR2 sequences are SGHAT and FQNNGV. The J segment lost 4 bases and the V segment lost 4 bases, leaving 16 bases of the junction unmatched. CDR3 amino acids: CASSYTSGTGGGGGYGYTF. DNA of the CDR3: TGTGCCAGCAGCTACACCTCCGGGACAGGGGGCGGTGGTGGCTATGGCTACACCTTC. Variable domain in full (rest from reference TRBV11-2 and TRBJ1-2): EAGVAQSPRYKIIEKRQSVAFWCNPISGHATLYWYQQILGQGPKLLIQFQNNGVVDDSQLPKDRFSAERLKGVDSTLKIQPAKLEDSAVYLCASSYTSGTGGGGGYGYTFGSGTRLTVV.

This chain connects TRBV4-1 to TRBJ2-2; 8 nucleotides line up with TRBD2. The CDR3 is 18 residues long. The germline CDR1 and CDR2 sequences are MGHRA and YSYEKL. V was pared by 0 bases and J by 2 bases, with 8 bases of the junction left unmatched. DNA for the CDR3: TGCGCCAGCAGCCAAGATCGCGGACTAGCTCCCAACACCGGGGAGCTGTTTTTT. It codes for CASSQDRGLAPNTGELFF.

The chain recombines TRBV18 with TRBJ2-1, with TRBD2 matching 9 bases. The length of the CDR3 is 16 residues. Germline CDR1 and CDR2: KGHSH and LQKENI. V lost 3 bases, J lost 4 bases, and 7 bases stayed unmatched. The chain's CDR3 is CASSPRRGGNYNEQFF. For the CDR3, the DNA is TGTGCCAGCTCACCGAGGCGGGGGGGAAATTACAATGAGCAGTTCTTC.

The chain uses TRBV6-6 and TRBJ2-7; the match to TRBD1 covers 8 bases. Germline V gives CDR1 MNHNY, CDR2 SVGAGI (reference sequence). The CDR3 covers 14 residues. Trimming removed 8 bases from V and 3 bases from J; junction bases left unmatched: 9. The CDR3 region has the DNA TGTGCCAGCGCCCGGACAGGGAATTACTACGAGCAGTACTTC. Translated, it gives CASARTGNYYEQYF.

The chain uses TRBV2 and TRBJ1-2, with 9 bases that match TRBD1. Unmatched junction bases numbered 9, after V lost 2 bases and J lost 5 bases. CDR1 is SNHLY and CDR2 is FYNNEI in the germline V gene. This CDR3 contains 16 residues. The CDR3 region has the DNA TGTGCCAGCAGTGAAAGGGGACAGGGACTAGGGTATGGCTACACCTTC. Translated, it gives CASSERGQGLGYGYTF.